These T cell receptor beta chains were read from a single sample in a study of spatial heterogeneity in lung cancer. TCRdb processed the 5' RACE reads anew with MiXCR; each CDR3 protein has one entry. The repertoire holds under 6,000 distinct CDR3 sequences, with 28% as singletons. The specimen was PBMCs, collected at surgery. These receptors were taken from a male donor with early-stage non-small cell lung cancer. The CDR3 runs from the conserved cysteine through the conserved F or W. A D gene is named only where the DNA matches it firmly. Size tells how often a clone was seen (once, few, many) or the class of an expanded clone, and some rows leave it out.

D gene	J gene	V gene	clone size	CDR3 protein	CDR3 DNA
.	TRBJ2-3	TRBV9	medium-sized	CASSVAQNGRTDTQYF	TGTGCCAGCAGCGTAGCTCAGAACGGACGCACAGATACGCAGTATTTT
.	TRBJ2-1	TRBV6-4	few	CASSLMGQGEQFF	TGTGCCAGCAGTCTAATGGGGCAGGGGGAGCAGTTCTTC
TRBD2	TRBJ2-5	TRBV28	many	CANQVGLAGGPKQETQYF	TGTGCCAACCAAGTGGGACTAGCGGGGGGGCCGAAACAAGAGACCCAGTACTTC
.	TRBJ1-2	TRBV4-3	.	CASSQGWGAHGYTF	TGCGCCAGCAGCCAAGGATGGGGGGCGCATGGCTACACCTTC
.	TRBJ2-1	TRBV7-3	many	CASSLTPSSYNEQFF	TGTGCCAGCAGCTTGACCCCAAGCTCCTACAATGAGCAGTTCTTC
TRBD1	TRBJ2-2	TRBV2	many	CASSLQTGSAGELFF	TGTGCCAGCAGTTTACAGACAGGGTCAGCCGGGGAGCTGTTTTTT
.	TRBJ1-2	TRBV28	.	CASSTRSSYGYTF	TGTGCCAGCAGTACCCGATCTAGCTATGGCTACACCTTC
.	TRBJ2-7	TRBV3-1	many	CASSPFTTTWGQYF	TGTGCCAGCAGCCCTTTCACCACCACTTGGGGGCAGTACTTC
.	TRBJ2-2	TRBV11-2	.	CASSLMGAANTGELFF	TGTGCCAGCAGCTTAATGGGGGCGGCGAACACCGGGGAGCTGTTTTTT
.	TRBJ2-5	TRBV24-1	many	CATSDWSGNQETQYF	TGTGCCACCAGTGATTGGTCAGGCAACCAAGAGACCCAGTACTTC
.	TRBJ1-6	TRBV12-5	hyperexpanded	CPRPPLHF	TGCCCCAGGCCACCCCTCCACTTT
.	TRBJ2-5	TRBV4-1	.	CASSQEEGAETQYF	TGCGCCAGCAGCCAAGAGGAGGGCGCGGAGACCCAGTACTTC
TRBD1	TRBJ1-1	TRBV5-1	once	CASSTGVNTEAFF	TGCGCCAGCAGCACAGGGGTGAACACTGAAGCTTTCTTT
.	TRBJ2-5	TRBV28	.	CASSLTRETQYF	TGTGCCAGCAGTTTGACCCGGGAGACCCAGTACTTC
.	TRBJ2-1	TRBV6-2/TRBV6-3	.	CASTPLRGGYNEQFF	TGTGCCAGCACTCCCCTAAGGGGGGGCTACAATGAGCAGTTCTTC
TRBD2	TRBJ2-4	TRBV11-2	medium-sized	CASSLDALAGPKNIQYF	TGTGCCAGCAGCTTAGATGCCTTAGCGGGGCCAAAAAACATTCAGTACTTC
TRBD1	TRBJ1-3	TRBV7-6	few	CASSPWDRGQSEGNTIYF	TGTGCCAGCAGCCCATGGGACAGGGGGCAATCGGAGGGAAACACCATATATTTT